What follows are 28 T cell receptor beta chains derived from one specimen sequenced in a study of blood T cell repertoires in COVID-19. Sequencing was performed with immunoSEQ multiplex PCR; in TCRdb, only in-frame clones are kept and a portion is missing. This table has 110,000 to 150,000 clones, about 89% appearing once. The sample consisted of peripheral blood. All receptors derive from a man aged 55 to 70 with active or convalescent COVID-19.

The rearrangement uses TRBV6-5 and TRBJ1-6, with no clear D. The V gene's germline CDR1 is MNHEY and CDR2 SVGAGI. Trimming stripped 7 bases from V and 0 bases from J, with 10 bases between. CDR3 length equals 15 residues. CDR3 amino acids: CASKRTSSYNSPLHF. CDR3 in DNA: TGTGCCAGCAAACGCACGAGCTCCTATAATTCACCCCTCCACTTT.

The rearrangement links TRBV18 to TRBJ1-1; TRBD1 aligns across 7 bases. Germline assignment: CDR1 KGHSH and CDR2 LQKENI. V was pared by 8 bases and J by 1 base, with 7 bases of the junction left unmatched. This CDR3 contains 14 residues. The CDR3 protein is CASARDSRNTEAFF. As DNA, the CDR3 is TGTGCCAGCGCAAGGGACAGTAGGAACACTGAAGCTTTCTTT.

The genes are TRBV7-8 and TRBJ2-3; 11 bases are a match to TRBD2. Germline V gives CDR1 SGHVS, CDR2 FQNEAQ. The V gene end was trimmed by 3 bases and the J gene end by 5 bases; junction bases not matched to a gene: 10. This CDR3 is built from 17 residues. CDR3 nucleotide sequence: TGTGCCAGCAGCTTCCGACTACTAGCGGGAGTTGGAGATACGCAGTATTTT. As protein: CASSFRLLAGVGDTQYF.

V gene TRBV7-9 combines with J gene TRBJ1-2, with 10 bases matching TRBD1. CDR1 SEHNR and CDR2 FQNEAQ come from the germline V gene (reference sequence). There are 15 residues in the CDR3. The V segment lost 5 bases and the J segment 6 bases; nucleotides outside the gene matches: 9. The CDR3 DNA follows: TGTGCCAGCAGCGCGATAGACAGGGGGCGAGATGGCTACACCTTC. Translating gives CASSAIDRGRDGYTF.

The chain has TRBV6-2 or TRBV6-3 and TRBJ2-7; D may be TRBD2 (5 bases). This CDR3 contains 15 residues. Germline-derived CDR1 and CDR2 are MNHEY and SVGEGT. Trimming took off 6 bases at V and 0 bases at J, with 15 bases between the two ends. For the CDR3, the DNA is TGTGCCAGCAGCCAAGGGAGCGTAAGCTCCTACGAGCAGTACTTC. Protein sequence: CASSQGSVSSYEQYF.

The V and J genes are TRBV7-2 and TRBJ2-1; 13 nucleotides line up with TRBD2. The V gene end was trimmed by 3 bases and the J gene end by 4 bases; junction bases not matched to a gene: 9. The CDR3 totals 18 residues. The germline gives CDR1 SGHTA, CDR2 FQGNSA. The CDR3 spells CASSFQAGLAGLYNEQFF. The DNA of the CDR3 is TGTGCCAGCAGCTTCCAGGCGGGACTAGCGGGGCTATACAATGAGCAGTTCTTC.

This clone was seen only once. The chain links TRBV6-5 to TRBJ2-5; 9 bases map to TRBD1. The trim removed 11 bases at V and 5 bases at J, leaving 3 bases unmatched. The CDR3 covers 11 residues. In germline, CDR1 is MNHEY, CDR2 SVGAGI. CDR3 nucleotide sequence: TGTGCCGGGGGACAGGGCGAGACCCAGTACTTC. This encodes CAGGQGETQYF.

This clone was observed a handful of times. This rearrangement joins TRBV23-1 to TRBJ2-7; D is undetermined. TRBV23-1 is an ORF; its function is uncertain. The CDR3 contains 15 residues. V was clipped by 4 bases and J by 5 bases, with 18 bases between them. The CDR3 protein is CASSPFPMPEDEQYF. CDR3 nucleotides: TGCGCCAGCAGTCCCTTTCCGATGCCCGAGGACGAGCAGTACTTC.

The rearrangement uses TRBV9 and TRBJ2-3; 13 positions match TRBD2. V shed 0 bases and J 6 bases; nucleotides not matched to a gene: 16. CDR1 is SGDLS, CDR2 YYNGEE, per germline. This CDR3 region has 20 residues. The CDR3 DNA reads TGTGCCAGCAGCGTAGGTGCAGGGGCACAGACTAGCGGGGGGCGCGATACGCAGTATTTT. It translates to CASSVGAGAQTSGGRDTQYF.

The chain couples TRBV6-5 to TRBJ1-5; 7 positions match TRBD1. This CDR3 comprises 13 residues. Losses at the gene ends were 11 bases for V and 7 bases for J; bases not matched to a gene: 11. From germline, CDR1 is MNHEY and CDR2 SVGAGI. The CDR3 DNA reads TGTGCCGGAAAAGGGGGCGCGGGACAGCCCCAGCATTTT. Amino acids: CAGKGGAGQPQHF.

The V call is TRBV7-9, the J call TRBJ1-1; possibly TRBD1 for D (5 bases). This CDR3 spans 15 amino acids. Germline V gene data show CDR1 as SEHNR and CDR2 as FQNEAQ (reference sequence). Trimming cost V 5 bases and J 0 bases, with 13 bases left between them. The CDR3 is CASSRKEGMNTEAFF. The CDR3, as DNA: TGTGCCAGCAGCCGCAAGGAGGGGATGAACACTGAAGCTTTCTTT. The full variable domain, rest sourced from reference TRBV7-9 and TRBJ1-1, is DTGVSQNPRHKITKRGQNVTFRCDPISEHNRLYWYRQTLGQGPEFLTYFQNEAQLEKSRLLSDRFSAERPKGSFSTLEIQRTEQGDSAMYLCASSRKEGMNTEAFFGQGTRLTVV.

This clone was seen a few times. V and J are TRBV27 and TRBJ1-1, with 8 bases lining up with TRBD1. The junction had 7 bases not matched to a gene; V was cut back by 3 bases and J by 4 bases. The CDR3 is 15 residues long. CDR1 is MNHEY, CDR2 SMNVEV, per germline (reference sequence). In DNA, the CDR3 is TGTGCCAGCAGTTTCCATCAGACAGGGGCCACTGAAGCTTTCTTT. Translation gives CASSFHQTGATEAFF.

This chain connects TRBV9 to TRBJ1-5; weak D call: TRBD1 (6 bases). Trimming stripped 2 bases from V and 5 bases from J, with 14 bases between. Germline loops: CDR1 SGDLS, CDR2 YYNGEE. The CDR3 has 15 amino acids. DNA for the CDR3: TGTGCCAGCAGCGTTGAGGAGGGGGGGGATCAGCCCCAGCATTTT. It codes for CASSVEEGGDQPQHF.

This rearrangement joins TRBV12-3 or TRBV12-4 to TRBJ1-1; 8 bases align to TRBD1. The trim removed 1 base at V and 8 bases at J, leaving 0 bases unmatched. The CDR3 sequence is 12 residues long. CDR3 protein: CASSLGTGEAFF. In DNA, the CDR3 is TGTGCCAGCAGTTTAGGGACAGGGGAAGCTTTCTTT.

This clone is a singleton in its sample. The rearrangement joins TRBV6-5 to TRBJ2-4, with 9 bases fitting TRBD1. CDR3 length: 13 residues. Germline assignment: CDR1 MNHEY and CDR2 SVGAGI. V lost 9 bases and J lost 9; bases outside the gene matches: 9. This CDR3 is CASRTGGAAIQYF. In DNA, the CDR3 is TGTGCCAGTCGTACAGGGGGCGCGGCCATTCAGTACTTC.

The rearrangement uses TRBV7-2 and TRBJ2-5; 7 positions match TRBD2. CDR1 is SGHTA, CDR2 FQGNSA, per germline. J gave up 2 bases and V 4 bases, and 7 bases lay outside the gene matches. CDR3 size: 15 residues. CDR3 sequence reads: CASSSGLAAQETQYF. The CDR3 nucleotides read TGTGCCAGCAGCTCGGGTCTAGCGGCTCAAGAGACCCAGTACTTC.

V usage is TRBV4-3 and J usage is TRBJ2-7, with 7 bases fitting TRBD2. There are 14 residues in the CDR3. Germline V CDR1 and CDR2: LGHNA, YSLEER. The J segment lost 7 bases and the V segment lost 0 bases, leaving 6 bases of the junction unmatched. The CDR3 spells CASSQETPGGEQYF. Written as DNA, the CDR3 is TGCGCCAGCAGCCAAGAGACTCCGGGGGGTGAGCAGTACTTC.

The chain has TRBV6-5 and TRBJ2-5; 10 nucleotides match TRBD2. V shed 9 bases, J shed 3 bases, and the junction held 7 bases outside the gene matches. This CDR3 contains 14 residues. The germline CDR1 and CDR2 sequences are MNHEY and SVGAGI. The CDR3 region has the DNA TGTGCCAGAAAGCGGGGGGGCGAGGAAGAGACCCAGTACTTC. Amino acid sequence: CARKRGGEEETQYF.

The rearrangement joins TRBV5-1 to TRBJ2-3; tentative D call: TRBD2 (6 bases). V gave up 4 bases and J gave up 1 base, with 25 bases separating them. The length of the CDR3 is 19 residues. Germline V gene data show CDR1 as SGHRS and CDR2 as YFSETQ. CDR3: CASSARPWTPGGGTDTQYF. The CDR3 nucleotides read TGCGCCAGCAGCGCCCGTCCTTGGACGCCCGGGGGAGGCACAGATACGCAGTATTTT.

This clone was observed a single time. Relative to the germline gene, one junction end is altered; a read error may explain this. The chain uses TRBV30 and TRBJ1-4; 9 nucleotides agree with TRBD1. CDR1 is GTSNPN, CDR2 SVGIG, per germline (reference sequence). The CDR3 spans 15 residues. CDR3: CAWSAPGTGLSGLQF. The CDR3 DNA reads TGTGCCTGGAGTGCCCCCGGGACAGGGTTATCAGGCCTCCAATTT. The complete variable domain, with remaining parts taken from reference TRBV30 and TRBJ1-4, reads SQTIHQWPATLVQPVGSPLSLECTVEGTSNPNLYWYRQAAGRGLQLLFYSVGIGQISSEVPQNLSASRPQDRQFILSSKKLLLSDSGFYLCAWSAPGTGLSGLQFGSGTQLSVL.

The chain has TRBV7-8 and TRBJ2-3; the D is unclear. CDR1 is SGHVS, CDR2 FQNEAQ, per germline. The CDR3 extends over 14 amino acids. Deletions cut 3 bases from V and 4 bases from J, with 11 bases between. CDR3 nucleotides: TGTGCCAGCAGCTTTCCCTTAGTGGCAGATACGCAGTATTTT. This translates into CASSFPLVADTQYF.

The chain couples TRBV12-5 to TRBJ2-6; D ambiguous. V was shortened by 1 base and J by 7 bases, with 8 bases between the two germline ends. The CDR3 spans 14 residues. Germline CDR1 and CDR2: LGHNT and FRNRAP. The CDR3 loop reads CASGLGGSANVLTF. CDR3 coding DNA: TGTGCTAGTGGTTTGGGTGGTAGCGCCAACGTCCTGACTTTC.

The rearrangement links TRBV5-5 to TRBJ1-5; no reliable D call. With 0 bases removed from V and 3 bases from J, the gap between germline ends came to 10 bases. The CDR3 extends over 15 amino acids. Germline V gives CDR1 SGHKS, CDR2 YYEKEE (reference sequence). The chain's CDR3 is CASSLEAFPNQPQHF. The CDR3 coding sequence is TGTGCCAGCAGCTTGGAAGCCTTCCCCAATCAGCCCCAGCATTTT.

The chain has TRBV10-3 and TRBJ2-1; maybe TRBD2 (6 bases). V was clipped by 3 bases and J by 0 bases, with 18 bases between them. From germline, CDR1 is ENHRY and CDR2 SYGVKD. The CDR3 sequence is 18 residues long. CDR3 sequence (DNA): TGTGCCATCAGTGACTGGGCGGGGCGGACCGCCTCCTACAATGAGCAGTTCTTC. As protein: CAISDWAGRTASYNEQFF.

The V gene is TRBV6-6, the J gene TRBJ2-7; 7 bases agree with TRBD2. The CDR3 sequence is 14 residues long. Per germline, CDR1 MNHNY and CDR2 SVGAGI (reference sequence). Trimming at V came to 0 bases and at J to 4 bases, leaving 3 bases not matched to a gene. Written as DNA, the CDR3 is TGTGCCAGCAGTTACTCTCTCGGGGGGTACGAGCAGTACTTC. It encodes CASSYSLGGYEQYF.

The chain couples TRBV28 to TRBJ1-1; D gene unclear. Trimming shortened V by 3 bases and J by 4 bases, and 18 bases separated the two germline ends. CDR1 is MDHEN and CDR2 is SYDVKM in the germline V gene. The CDR3 runs 16 residues. CDR3 in amino acids: CASSFLRFADSTEAFF. The CDR3 DNA is TGTGCCAGCAGTTTTCTACGGTTTGCTGATTCCACTGAAGCTTTCTTT.

This chain links TRBV6-5 with TRBJ2-1; 12 positions agree with TRBD2. The V gene's germline CDR1 is MNHEY and CDR2 SVGAGI. CDR3 length equals 16 residues. V lost 0 bases to trimming and J lost 10 bases; unmatched junction nucleotides: 7. CDR3 bases: TGTGCCAGCAGTTACTCGACTAGCGGGGGCCGGGGGGAGCAGTTCTTC. Encoded protein: CASSYSTSGGRGEQFF.

This clone was detected only once. The chain recombines TRBV7-9 with TRBJ2-3, with TRBD1 identical over 8 bases. The germline gives CDR1 SEHNR, CDR2 FQNEAQ (reference sequence). V lost 11 bases, J lost 1 base, and 20 bases stayed unmatched. The CDR3 totals 18 residues. The chain's CDR3 is CASTGVGGILGRTDTQYF. The CDR3 coding sequence is TGTGCCTCGACAGGGGTAGGGGGCATTTTAGGCCGCACAGATACGCAGTATTTT.